This record concerns one T cell receptor beta chain sequence. The antigen it recognizes is unknown. No base-level quality is on record; no much larger clone is a single base apart. The immunoSEQ Assay, a bias-controlled multiplex PCR, was used to amplify TCRbeta CDR3 regions from genomic DNA. The original pipeline was this. The number of nucleated cells in each sample was estimated from the amplification of reference gene primers within the assay. To quantify the absolute abundance of each unique TCRbeta CDR3 rearrangement, sequence reads were collapsed and filtered. For each sample, productive Simpson clonality was calculated as the square root of Simpson's diversity index over productive rearrangements. The clones in this table, taken by TCRdb from immuneACCESS, are in-frame only. Not every clone is retained; where verified, under half of the shortfall comes from an unresolved V gene, and the cause of the rest is unknown. V, J and clone size derive from that table, while D and trimming were established from the DNA sequence. This sample has under 200,000 clones in its table, and about 80% of those were observed once. The biggest ten clones account for about 7% of the sample.

These data originate in a study of blood T cell repertoires in COVID-19 (dated by TCRdb to 2020 to 2021). Notes on the research overall: Collaborator samples came from the United States, Italy and Spain and covered acute and convalescent phases of COVID-19. Deeply sampled blood TCRbeta repertoires from subjects exposed to, actively infected with, or recovered from COVID-19 were included in the dataset. Where HLA class I and class II types were available, the types were taken from metadata supplied by the sample provider, not from assay-based typing. The repertoires were released in a freely available public database intended as a resource for research on the immune response to SARS-CoV-2. The material from the prospective study consisted of cDNA or gDNA derived from T cells, B-cell-depleted T cells, or PBMCs. Samples were obtained from the ongoing ImmuneRACE study (first 160 participants) and from 1,000 to 1,500 subjects provided by 6 global collaborators. The sample metadata nearly always contained a de-identified subject ID, COVID-19 status, age in years and sex.

The full study reports these points: How much clinical and demographic metadata was included differed by source and by participant, and the metadata was provided uncurated.

Whole blood was collected in K2EDTA tubes by collaborating institutions according to the institutions' own protocols. For TCRbeta analysis, collaborators shipped samples as frozen whole blood, isolated PBMCs, or DNA extracted from either of those sample types. Sequenced: peripheral blood. This receptor was taken from a man in his 70s with active or convalescent COVID-19.

The CDR3 protein: CASSVGASGNTIYF. The nucleotides read TGTGCCAGCAGCGTAGGAGCCTCTGGAAACACCATATATTTT. This sequence uses TRBV9 and TRBJ1-3, with the identity of the D gene unclear. Reading the germline V gene gives CDR1 SGDLS and CDR2 YYNGEE. V loses 0 bases, J loses 0 bases, and the germline ends lie 4 bases apart. Measured from the cysteine to the phenylalanine, the CDR3 is 14 residues long. Only CDR3 DNA is held: 42 bases, read in frame from base 1.